This passage covers 5 T cell receptor beta chains from one sample sequenced in a study of blood T cell repertoires in COVID-19. Libraries were prepared by immunoSEQ multiplex PCR; TCRdb keeps only in-frame clonotypes and omits some of them. The table records 110,000 to 150,000 clones, around 90% of them present only once. What was sequenced was peripheral blood. Receptor source: a human donor in a cohort sampled during active COVID-19.

The chain joins TRBV7-8 to TRBJ1-6, with TRBD1 as a possible D gene (6 bases). From germline, CDR1 is SGHVS and CDR2 FQNEAQ. The V and J ends lost 2 bases and 8 bases respectively, with 16 bases between them. The CDR3 length is 16 residues. CDR3 sequence reads: CASSLKGGALDSPLHF. CDR3 nucleotide sequence: TGTGCCAGCAGCTTAAAGGGGGGGGCTCTGGATTCACCCCTCCACTTT.

The CDR3 DNA follows: TGTGCCAGCAGCCCCAAATTAAGCGGGAGGAGGTACAATGAGCAGTTCTTC. Amino acid sequence: CASSPKLSGRRYNEQFF. The chain carries TRBV28 and TRBJ2-1, with TRBD2 matching 9 bases. CDR3 length equals 17 residues. Per germline, CDR1 MDHEN and CDR2 SYDVKM. J gave up 4 bases and V 6 bases, and 13 bases lay outside the gene matches.

This chain links TRBV28 with TRBJ1-2, with 9 bases aligning to TRBD1. The CDR3 runs 15 residues. Per germline, CDR1 MDHEN and CDR2 SYDVKM. V gave up 6 bases and J gave up 5 bases; unmatched junction bases: 10. Here the CDR3 reads CASRAPDRGLYGYTF. In DNA form, the CDR3 reads TGTGCCAGCAGAGCTCCGGACAGGGGCCTTTATGGCTACACCTTC.

The chain recombines TRBV28 with TRBJ2-7; TRBD2 matches at 7 bases. CDR1 is MDHEN and CDR2 is SYDVKM in the germline V gene. The CDR3 covers 14 residues. V lost 3 bases to trimming and J lost 5 bases; unmatched junction nucleotides: 7. The CDR3 spells CASSFGGVDNEQYF. Written as DNA, the CDR3 is TGTGCCAGCAGTTTTGGGGGGGTGGATAACGAGCAGTACTTC.

CDR3 sequence: CASVRAGMTDTQYF. CDR3 nucleotides: TGTGCCAGCGTGAGGGCGGGGATGACAGATACGCAGTATTTT. The chain links TRBV2 to TRBJ2-3, with D possibly being TRBD2 (6 bases). The CDR3 is 14 amino acids. Trimming stripped 8 bases from V and 3 bases from J, with 15 bases between. Looked up from germline, CDR1 is SNHLY and CDR2 is FYNNEI.